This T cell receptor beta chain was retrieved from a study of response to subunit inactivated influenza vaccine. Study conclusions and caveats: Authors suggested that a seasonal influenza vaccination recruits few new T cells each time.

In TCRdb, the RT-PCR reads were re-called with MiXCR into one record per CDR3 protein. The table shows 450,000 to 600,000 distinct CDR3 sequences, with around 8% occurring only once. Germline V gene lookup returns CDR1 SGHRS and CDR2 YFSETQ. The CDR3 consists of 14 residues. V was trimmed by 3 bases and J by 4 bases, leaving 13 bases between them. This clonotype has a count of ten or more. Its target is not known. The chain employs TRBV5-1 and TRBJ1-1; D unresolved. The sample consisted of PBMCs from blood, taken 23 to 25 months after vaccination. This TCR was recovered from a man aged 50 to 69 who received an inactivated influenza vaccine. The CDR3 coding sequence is TGCGCCAGCAGCTCCCAGTCGGAACGCACTGAAGCTTTCTTT. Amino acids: CASSSQSERTEAFF. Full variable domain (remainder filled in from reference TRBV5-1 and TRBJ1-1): KAGVTQTPRYLIKTRGQQVTLSCSPISGHRSVSWYQQTPGQGLQFLFEYFSETQRNKGNFPGRFSGRQFSNSRSEMNVSTLELGDSALYLCASSSQSERTEAFFGQGTRLTVV.